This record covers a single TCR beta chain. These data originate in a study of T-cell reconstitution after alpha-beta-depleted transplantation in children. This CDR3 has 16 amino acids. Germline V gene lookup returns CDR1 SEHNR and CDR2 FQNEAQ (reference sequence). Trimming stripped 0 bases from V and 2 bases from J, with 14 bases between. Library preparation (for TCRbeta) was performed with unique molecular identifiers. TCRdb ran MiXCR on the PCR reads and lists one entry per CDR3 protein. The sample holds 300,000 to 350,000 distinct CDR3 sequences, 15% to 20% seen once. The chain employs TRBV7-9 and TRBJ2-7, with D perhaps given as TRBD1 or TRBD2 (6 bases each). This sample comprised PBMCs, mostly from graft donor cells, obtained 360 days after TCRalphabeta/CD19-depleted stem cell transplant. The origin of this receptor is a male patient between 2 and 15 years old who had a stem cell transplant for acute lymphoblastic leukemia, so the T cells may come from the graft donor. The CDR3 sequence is CASSLAAGHLTYEQYF. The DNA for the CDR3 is TGTGCCAGCAGCTTAGCCGCGGGACACCTTACCTACGAGCAGTACTTC.